This T cell receptor (beta chain) was found in a study of sequential checkpoint blockade in melanoma. Study-wide context: Arm A got nivolumab then ipilimumab; arm B the reverse, 1:1. After both sequences, patients received maintenance nivolumab.

The CDR3 spans 13 residues. The V gene lost 7 bases and the J gene lost 8 bases, with 14 bases spanning the gap. Germline lookup yields CDR1 MNHEY and CDR2 SVGAGI. Described treatment: randomized to nivolumab then ipilimumab (arm A) or the reverse (arm B). Patients had received no earlier DNA-damaging chemotherapy. From thawed PBMCs, live CD3+CD8+ cells negative for CD19 and CD56 were sorted. Assay used: immunoSEQ multiplex PCR; TCRdb lists only in-frame clones, some missing. The sample holds fewer than 20,000 clones; 65% to 80% are singletons and the top ten take around 20%. The chain joins TRBV6-5 to TRBJ1-4; D remains ambiguous. The sample was CD8+ T cells sorted from blood (inferred from file names), taken from a patient given nivolumab and ipilimumab in sequence. This sequence was found in a human donor with melanoma. CDR3 DNA sequence: TGTGCCAGCATCGGACTGCTACGGGAAAAACTGTTTTTT. It translates to CASIGLLREKLFF.